This section outlines one T cell receptor (beta chain) sequence together with its context. A single count supports this clone. Its antigen has not been determined. One base away there is no much larger clone; base qualities are not given. This record belongs to a study of human versus mouse CDR3 diversity and MHC coevolution (TCRdb year 2017). Regarding the complete study: The immunoSEQ assay was reported to detect one in 200,000 T cells and to minimize multiplex PCR amplification bias. Across mouse and human samples, each sample had between about 0.6 x 10^7 and 1.7 x 10^7 valid reads. As a reference point for TCR selection on multiple MHC II alleles, the study used human naive CD4 T cell repertoires and compared them against human-TCR-locus transgenic mice that have a single MHC II. Three healthy volunteer blood donors made up the human cohort, with one aged 30 to 40, one aged 40 to 50 and one aged 60 to 69 at collection.

Study-wide conclusions, independent of this receptor: On average, humans had more CDR3 deletions and insertions than mice did, pointing to greater exonuclease and TdT activity. The lowest clonal inequality scores among all compared groups were observed in two of the three human donors. Repertoire diversity was not regarded as directly comparable between humans and mice because human T cells were selected on over 5 MHC II alleles. The largest TCR beta repertoire according to iCHAO1 estimates belonged to humans, at 1.5 million or so clonotypes, a result attributed likely to selection by multiple MHC II molecules.

The QIAGEN blood and tissue kit was used to extract genomic DNA from sorted cells, and the DNA was quantified on a NanoDrop 1000. Deep sequencing and quantification of TCR alpha and beta chains were performed on the immunoSEQ platform by multiplex PCR of genomic DNA. Per the authors' processing: IMGT gene and region definitions were used for annotation of the TCR sequences. Out-of-frame rearrangements were taken as a proxy for the preselection repertoire and were compared with in-frame clonotypes. Repertoire size was estimated with the iCHAO1 estimator supplied with the immunoSEQ platform. A Gini index, which is based on the Lorenz curve, was applied to in-frame amino acid clonotypes to measure clonal inequality. The intersect function in the R package tcR was used to count shared clonotypes, while the Jaccard index served to score similarity. V, J and V-J usage frequencies went into a principal component analysis run with the R prcomp function, with no normalization applied. Drawn from immuneACCESS, this table holds only the in-frame rearrangements with V and J called that TCRdb kept. Clones are partly lost; checked studies trace under half to an unresolved V gene and leave the rest unexplained. V and J calls and clone size are given by that table; D and trimming were obtained from the DNA. The sample records tens of thousands of clones, about 94% of which are singletons. The top ten clonotypes cover about 1.5% of the sample.

There are 14 amino acids in the CDR3, from cysteine to phenylalanine inclusive. Solely the CDR3 DNA is kept, with 42 bases framed from the first base. The germline V gene provides CDR1 ENHRY and CDR2 SYGVKD. V loses 4 bases of germline sequence and J loses 1 base, and the interval between the two ends is 10 bases. Naive CD4 T cells, defined as CD45RO-negative and CD62L-positive, were isolated from PBMCs by fluorescence-activated cell sorting. About 49 ml of fresh peripheral blood was drawn per donor, and PBMCs were isolated by Ficoll density centrifugation. Sorting was performed on a FACSAria III instrument, with purity above 90% for all samples.

This TCR came from a person aged 30 to 69 in good health. Sequenced sample: naive CD4+ T cells from blood. Per the publication, the cell subset or site label means: CD45RO-negative CD62L-positive naive CD4 T cells. The rearranged segments are TRBV10-3 and TRBJ1-1; a confident D gene designation cannot be given. The CDR3 region reads CAISGQPGNTEAFF. The DNA reads as follows: TGTGCCATCAGTGGCCAGCCGGGGAACACTGAAGCTTTCTTT.